These T cell receptor beta chains were read from a single sample in a study of CD4 T cells in relation to SARS-CoV-2 and coronaviruses. This table comes from immunoSEQ multiplex PCR, and its TCRdb copy is limited to in-frame clones, with some not included. This sample yields about 59,000 clones, of which around 86% are seen a single time; around 1.3% belongs to the top ten. The sample consisted of memory CD4+ T cells from PBMCs. The receptors were gathered from a human donor in good health. CDR3s include the opening cysteine and the closing phenylalanine or tryptophan. The order of the fields is D gene, clone size, V gene, J gene, CDR3 DNA, CDR3 protein. D genes are given only for firm matches. Rows may omit the clone size; those that give it use once, few, many or a size class.

>TRBD2|once|TRBV28|TRBJ2-7
TGTGCCAGCAGTACGACTAGCGGGAGCTACGAGCAGTACTTC
CASSTTSGSYEQYF
>TRBD1|NA|TRBV4-2|TRBJ1-1
TGTGCCAGCAGCCAACCGGGGACAGTCTTCTTT
CASSQPGTVFF
>NA|NA|TRBV11-2|TRBJ2-3
TGTGCCAGCAGCACGTGGGATCTCGCCACAGATACGCAGTATTTT
CASSTWDLATDTQYF
>NA|few|TRBV6-5|TRBJ2-1
TGTGCCAGCCACCTAGAGGGCGGAGGGGGCAATGAGCAGTTCTTC
CASHLEGGGGNEQFF
>NA|once|TRBV12-3/TRBV12-4|TRBJ2-5
TGTGCCAGCAGAACCTACCCAAAAGAGACCCAGTACTTC
CASRTYPKETQYF
>TRBD2|NA|TRBV7-2|TRBJ2-5
TGTGCCAGCAGCTTAGTACCGGGACTAGCGGGACACCAAGAGACCCAGTACTTC
CASSLVPGLAGHQETQYF
>TRBD2|NA|TRBV6-5|TRBJ2-7
TGTGCCAGCAGTTACTCGGATACTAGCGGGAGTGGGGAGCAGTACTTC
CASSYSDTSGSGEQYF
>TRBD2|NA|TRBV19|TRBJ2-2
TGTGCCAGTACTAGAGGGAGGGCCTACACCGGGGAGCTGTTTTTT
CASTRGRAYTGELFF
>NA|NA|TRBV19|TRBJ2-7
TGTGCCAGTAGTATCAGAGGCGGCGCCTCCTACGAGCAGTACTTC
CASSIRGGASYEQYF
>NA|NA|TRBV11-2|TRBJ2-7
TGTGCCAGCAGTCAACGGGGAACTAGCTTGCACGAGCAGTACTTC
CASSQRGTSLHEQYF
>NA|NA|TRBV12-3/TRBV12-4|TRBJ1-2
TGTGCCAGCAGTTTCGGGGAAAACTATGGCTACACCTTC
CASSFGENYGYTF
>NA|NA|TRBV27|TRBJ2-1
TGTGCCAGCAGTTTATCGTCCCTGGGGGGACCCTCCTACAATGAGCAGTTCTTC
CASSLSSLGGPSYNEQFF
>TRBD1|NA|TRBV30|TRBJ2-7
TGTGCCTGGAGCCAGACAGGGAACGAGCAGTACTTC
CAWSQTGNEQYF
>TRBD2|NA|TRBV11-2|TRBJ2-1
TGTGCCAGCAGCTTAGGAGTGATGGCTAGCGGGTGGAATGAGCAGTTCTTC
CASSLGVMASGWNEQFF
>NA|few|TRBV7-9|TRBJ2-5
TGTGCCAGCAGCTTAGGAGGGGGGCTGGGAGAGACCCAGTACTTC
CASSLGGGLGETQYF
>NA|few|TRBV18|TRBJ2-7
TGTGCCAGCTCACCTCTGGGGTTTGCATACGAGCAGTACTTC
CASSPLGFAYEQYF
>TRBD2|NA|TRBV7-3|TRBJ2-3
TGTGCCAGCAGCCCCCGGCCTAGCGGGGGCACAGATACGCAGTATTTT
CASSPRPSGGTDTQYF
>NA|few|TRBV30|TRBJ1-1
TGTGCCTGGAGTGTACGGGGTGGTGCTGAAGCTTTCTTT
CAWSVRGGAEAFF
>NA|NA|TRBV24-1|TRBJ2-1
TGTGCCACCAGTGATTTATTCAAGGAAAGGTCCTACAATGAGCAGTTCTTC
CATSDLFKERSYNEQFF
>TRBD2|NA|TRBV7-2|TRBJ2-7
TGTGCCAGCAGCTTGGGGGGGAGCGGGCTGACTTACGAGCAGTACTTC
CASSLGGSGLTYEQYF
>NA|once|TRBV5-4|TRBJ2-7
TGTGCCAGCAGCTTGGGACGGGGAAGCTCCTACGAGCAGTACTTC
CASSLGRGSSYEQYF
>NA|NA|TRBV18|TRBJ1-4
TGTGCCAGCTCACCACTACTGTTAGGAAGAGATGAAAAACTGTTTTTT
CASSPLLLGRDEKLFF
>TRBD1|NA|TRBV6-5|TRBJ2-2
TGTGCCAGCAGAACAGGGGGCTCTGGCACCGGGGAGCTGTTTTTT
CASRTGGSGTGELFF
>NA|few|TRBV5-1|TRBJ1-4
TGCGCCAGCAGCCCAGAGGGTGAAAAACTGTTTTTT
CASSPEGEKLFF
>NA|NA|TRBV2|TRBJ2-7
TGTGCCAGCAGTGACAGCTACGAGCAGTACTTC
CASSDSYEQYF
>NA|NA|TRBV9|TRBJ2-7
TGTGCCAGCAGCGGACGGGACGACTCCTACGAGCAGTACTTC
CASSGRDDSYEQYF
>NA|NA|TRBV5-5|TRBJ1-2
TGTGCCAGCAGCTTGAGAGGCAGCTATGGCTACACCTTC
CASSLRGSYGYTF
>TRBD1|NA|TRBV28|TRBJ1-1
TGTGCCAGCAGTCCCCCCTTGACAGGGGGCGGCACTGAAGCTTTCTTT
CASSPPLTGGGTEAFF
>NA|NA|TRBV27|TRBJ2-1
TGTGCCAGCAGTTTGCAGGGCAATGAGCAGTTCTTC
CASSLQGNEQFF
>NA|NA|TRBV4-1|TRBJ2-1
TGCGCCAGCAGCCAAGTCGACTTGGGAATTTCCTACAATGAGCAGTTCTTC
CASSQVDLGISYNEQFF
>NA|once|TRBV9|TRBJ2-1
TGTGCCAGCACCGCCAGCGCGGGGTTCTACAATGAGCAGTTCTTC
CASTASAGFYNEQFF
>TRBD1|NA|TRBV6-1|TRBJ2-3
TGTGCCAGCGACCCGGGACAGTTCTCCGATACGCAGTATTTT
CASDPGQFSDTQYF
>NA|NA|TRBV28|TRBJ2-7
TGTGCCAGCAGCCCAGGCCTCTCCTCCTACGAGCAGTACTTC
CASSPGLSSYEQYF
>TRBD2|NA|TRBV6-5|TRBJ2-3
TGTGCCAGCAACCCACTAGCGGATCCCACAGATACGCAGTATTTT
CASNPLADPTDTQYF
>NA|NA|TRBV25-1|TRBJ2-2
TGTGCTAGCAGTGAACCGGGGTCCCACGGCGGGGAGCTGTTTTTT
CASSEPGSHGGELFF
>NA|NA|TRBV12-3/TRBV12-4|TRBJ2-3
TGTGCCAGCACCAAGGGAACCGGTACGCAGTATTTT
CASTKGTGTQYF
>NA|NA|TRBV6-2/TRBV6-3|TRBJ1-5
TGTGCCAGCAGTTACACGACCACTGCTCAGCCCCAGCATTTT
CASSYTTTAQPQHF
>NA|NA|TRBV30|TRBJ1-3
TGTGCCTGGAGTCCTCCGGGACGCCTCTCTGGAAACACCATATATTTT
CAWSPPGRLSGNTIYF
>TRBD1|NA|TRBV4-2|TRBJ1-1
TGTGCCAGCAGCCAACGGACAGGGTGGACAAACACTGAAGCTTTCTTT
CASSQRTGWTNTEAFF
>TRBD2|NA|TRBV24-1|TRBJ2-7
TGTGCCACCAGTGATGCCTCGGGGGGCTACGAGCAGTACTTC
CATSDASGGYEQYF
>NA|NA|TRBV20-1|TRBJ2-7
TGCAGTGCTAGTGGGGCAGGGGCCCTCTACGAGCAGTACTTC
CSASGAGALYEQYF
>NA|NA|TRBV15|TRBJ2-4
TGTGCCACCAGCAGAGGGGACATTCAGTACTTC
CATSRGDIQYF
>NA|NA|TRBV27|TRBJ2-7
TGTGCCAGCAGACCCCTCCTGGCATTCTCCTCCTACGAGCAGTACTTC
CASRPLLAFSSYEQYF
>TRBD2|NA|TRBV5-1|TRBJ2-1
TGCGCCAGCAGCTTGGTCGCGGCGGGAGCTGGGCAAGATGAGCAGTTCTTC
CASSLVAAGAGQDEQFF
>NA|NA|TRBV5-1|TRBJ2-5
TGCGCCAGCAGCTCCGGGTTTCAAGAGACCCAGTACTTC
CASSSGFQETQYF
>NA|few|TRBV6-5|TRBJ1-2
TGTGCCAGCAGGCGGGACGGGGGCGTAGTCGACACCTTC
CASRRDGGVVDTF
>NA|NA|TRBV4-1|TRBJ2-7
TGCGCCAGCAGCCAAGATCATCTGAAAACCTACGAGCAGTACTTC
CASSQDHLKTYEQYF
>TRBD1|NA|TRBV7-3|TRBJ2-7
TGTGCCAGCAGCCTTGCCGGGACAGGGGTCAGCGAGCAGTACTTC
CASSLAGTGVSEQYF
>TRBD1|NA|TRBV11-2|TRBJ2-2
TGTGCCAGCAGCCGGGACAGGGCGAACACCGGGGAGCTGTTTTTT
CASSRDRANTGELFF
>TRBD2|NA|TRBV19|TRBJ2-7
TGTGCCAGTAGTCTGAGGGCAGGGACTAGCGGGAGTCCCAGCTCCTACGAGCAGTACTTC
CASSLRAGTSGSPSSYEQYF
>TRBD2|NA|TRBV7-3|TRBJ2-5
TGTGCCAGCAGCTTGGCGGGAGTGAAAGAGACCCAGTACTTC
CASSLAGVKETQYF